These 20 T cell receptor beta chains were all obtained from the same sample, sequenced in a study of T cells after somatic rescue of genetic block. TCRdb keeps only in-frame clones here, not all; method: immunoSEQ multiplex PCR. Here the sample spans fewer than 15,000 clones, roughly three quarters being singletons. The sample taken for sequencing was peripheral blood mononuclear cells (PBMCs). These receptors were obtained from a young man.

V is TRBV5-6 and J is TRBJ2-1, with 7 bases fitting TRBD2. The germline gives CDR1 SGHDT, CDR2 YYEEEE. The CDR3 consists of 13 residues. Losses at the gene ends were 4 bases for V and 9 bases for J; bases not matched to a gene: 7. The CDR3 DNA is TGTGCCAGCAGCGGGAGGGCCTGGAGTGAGCAGTTCTTC. Its translation: CASSGRAWSEQFF.

This clone turned up a few times. V and J are TRBV4-1 and TRBJ2-3; TRBD2 matches 9 bases. CDR1 is MGHRA, CDR2 YSYEKL, per germline. The CDR3 is 13 residues long. The V gene end was trimmed by 0 bases and the J gene end by 14 bases; junction bases not matched to a gene: 6. The CDR3 bases are TGCGCCAGCAGCCAAGATCCGGCGGGAGGGTCGTATTTT. Protein sequence: CASSQDPAGGSYF.

The chain has TRBV30 and TRBJ2-1; the D is unclear. The CDR3 is 17 residues long. Trimming shortened V by 2 bases and J by 6 bases, and 23 bases separated the two germline ends. CDR1 and CDR2 (germline): GTSNPN, SVGIG (reference sequence). CDR3 in amino acids: CAWSWGWAPTTSNEQFF. The CDR3 bases are TGTGCCTGGAGTTGGGGTTGGGCTCCGACGACAAGCAATGAGCAGTTCTTC.

V usage is TRBV4-1 and J usage is TRBJ2-1; 12 bases map to TRBD2. This CDR3 comprises 16 residues. Germline CDR1 reads MGHRA; CDR2 reads YSYEKL. The trim removed 3 bases at V and 6 bases at J, leaving 6 bases unmatched. CDR3 in amino acids: CASSQVTSGSFNEQFF. CDR3 bases: TGCGCCAGCAGCCAGGTGACTAGCGGGAGTTTCAATGAGCAGTTCTTC.

This clone was detected only a few times. V and J are TRBV28 and TRBJ2-7, with D uncertain. Deletions cut 5 bases from V and 2 bases from J, with 10 bases between. Per the germline V gene, CDR1 is MDHEN and CDR2 is SYDVKM. The CDR3 runs 13 residues. The CDR3 sequence is CASSLRATYEQYF. The DNA of the CDR3 is TGTGCCAGCAGTCTCCGGGCGACCTACGAGCAGTACTTC. Filled out from reference TRBV28 and TRBJ2-7, the complete variable domain reads DVKVTQSSRYLVKRTGEKVFLECVQDMDHENMFWYRQDPGLGLRLIYFSYDVKMKEKGDIPEGYSVSREKKERFSLILESASTNQTSMYLCASSLRATYEQYFGPGTRLTVT.

This sequence joins TRBV5-1 and TRBJ1-2; a weak D match, TRBD1 (5 bases). The CDR3 extends over 15 amino acids. The germline V and J ends were trimmed by 0 bases and 7 bases, with 16 bases remaining between them. CDR1 is SGHRS, CDR2 YFSETQ, per germline. CDR3 in DNA: TGCGCCAGCAGCTTGGTTCCTCTTTGGGGGGGTGGCTACACCTTC. It specifies CASSLVPLWGGGYTF.

This chain uses TRBV5-1 with TRBJ1-5; 9 bases agree with TRBD1. This CDR3 contains 15 residues. Per the germline V gene, CDR1 is SGHRS and CDR2 is YFSETQ. V shed 3 bases and J 2 bases; nucleotides not matched to a gene: 3. The CDR3 loop reads CASSSRDRGNQPQHF. CDR3 in DNA: TGCGCCAGCAGCTCCCGGGACAGGGGCAATCAGCCCCAGCATTTT.

The chain carries TRBV18 and TRBJ1-4; the D gene is possibly TRBD1 (6 bases). Deletions cut 3 bases from V and 8 bases from J, with 13 bases between. The CDR3 length is 14 residues. Per germline, CDR1 KGHSH and CDR2 LQKENI. The CDR3 loop reads CASSPRTEGEKLFF. In DNA form, the CDR3 reads TGTGCCAGCTCACCCAGGACAGAAGGGGAAAAACTGTTTTTT.

The sample holds a few counts of this clone. The rearrangement joins TRBV6-1 to TRBJ2-7; TRBD1 matches at 10 bases. This CDR3 has 15 residues. CDR1 is MNHNS, CDR2 SASEGT, per germline. V gave up 6 bases and J gave up 0 bases; unmatched junction bases: 5. The CDR3, as DNA: TGTGCCAGCAGGTCGGGACAGGGGCCCTCCTACGAGCAGTACTTC. Protein product: CASRSGQGPSYEQYF.

J is TRBJ1-1 and V is TRBV18, with a tentative D call TRBD1 (6 bases). The V gene lost 0 bases and the J gene lost 4 bases, with 12 bases spanning the gap. Germline V gene sequence: CDR1 KGHSH, CDR2 LQKENI. CDR3 size: 15 residues. CDR3 sequence (DNA): TGTGCCAGCTCACCACCGAACACAGGGCCCACTGAAGCTTTCTTT. Amino acid sequence: CASSPPNTGPTEAFF.

The V gene is TRBV5-1, the J gene TRBJ2-7, with D possibly TRBD1 on 6 matching bases. Between the trimmed V and J ends, which lost 2 bases and 6 bases, there was a span of 18 bases. The CDR3 is 15 amino acids. Germline V gene data show CDR1 as SGHRS and CDR2 as YFSETQ. CDR3 residues: CASSLLTGRAGEQYF. For the CDR3, the DNA is TGCGCCAGCAGCTTACTGACAGGACGCGCCGGCGAGCAGTACTTC. The full variable domain, completed using reference TRBV5-1 and TRBJ2-7, is KAGVTQTPRYLIKTRGQQVTLSCSPISGHRSVSWYQQTPGQGLQFLFEYFSETQRNKGNFPGRFSGRQFSNSRSEMNVSTLELGDSALYLCASSLLTGRAGEQYFGPGTRLTVT.

The genes are TRBV28 and TRBJ2-3; 7 positions agree with TRBD1. V lost 5 bases and J lost 2; bases outside the gene matches: 16. There are 18 residues in the CDR3. The germline V gene has CDR1 MDHEN and CDR2 SYDVKM. In nucleotides, the CDR3 is TGTGCCAGCAGTCCAACCATCTACTTAGGGACAGTCACAGATACGCAGTATTTT. Amino acids: CASSPTIYLGTVTDTQYF.

V and J are TRBV10-3 and TRBJ2-1; 12 bases are a match to TRBD2. The CDR3 totals 16 residues. J gave up 4 bases and V 0 bases, and 1 base lay outside the gene matches. The germline V gene has CDR1 ENHRY and CDR2 SYGVKD. The CDR3: CAISESTSGRYNEQFF. Here the CDR3 DNA reads TGTGCCATCAGTGAGTCGACTAGCGGGAGATACAATGAGCAGTTCTTC.

The V call is TRBV28, the J call TRBJ2-6; no clear D. V was cut by 4 bases and J by 4 bases, with 2 bases left in between. The CDR3 sequence is 12 residues long. Per germline, CDR1 MDHEN and CDR2 SYDVKM. CDR3 region: CASSSGANVLTF. The CDR3 DNA reads TGTGCCAGCAGTTCCGGGGCCAACGTCCTGACTTTC.

The chain combines TRBV11-2 with TRBJ1-2, with 9 bases matching TRBD1. This CDR3 contains 17 residues. V gave up 2 bases and J gave up 5 bases; unmatched junction bases: 12. CDR1 is SGHAT, CDR2 FQNNGV, per germline. CDR3 bases: TGTGCCAGCAGCTTACCCCGGGACAGGGAACCATCTTATGGCTACACCTTC. It is translated as CASSLPRDREPSYGYTF.

The CDR3 nucleotides are TGTGCCAGCAGTTTGGGCACAGATACGCAGTATTTT. Translated, it gives CASSLGTDTQYF. V usage is TRBV2 and J usage is TRBJ2-3; D is ambiguous. Per germline, CDR1 SNHLY and CDR2 FYNNEI. The CDR3 length is 12 residues. Trimming took 5 bases from V and 1 from J, leaving 4 bases between them. Full variable domain (missing parts from reference TRBV2 and TRBJ2-3): EPEVTQTPSHQVTQMGQEVILRCVPISNHLYFYWYRQILGQKVEFLVSFYNNEISEKSEIFDDQFSVERPDGSNFTLKIRSTKLEDSAMYFCASSLGTDTQYFGPGTRLTVL.

The CDR3 here is CASSLGTGSQPQHF. CDR3 DNA: TGCGCCAGCAGCTTGGGGACAGGGAGTCAGCCCCAGCATTTT. V usage is TRBV5-1 and J usage is TRBJ1-5; 8 nucleotides line up with TRBD1. Looked up from germline, CDR1 is SGHRS and CDR2 is YFSETQ. This CDR3 contains 14 residues. J gave up 6 bases and V 0 bases, and 2 bases lay outside the gene matches.

This chain uses TRBV5-5 with TRBJ2-7; perhaps TRBD1 as D (6 bases). The CDR3 runs 14 residues. Germline CDR1 SGHKS, CDR2 YYEKEE (reference sequence). V lost 4 bases and J lost 0, with 11 bases in between. The CDR3 sequence: CASSNRDNSYEQYF. The CDR3 DNA reads as TGTGCCAGCAGCAACCGGGACAACTCCTACGAGCAGTACTTC.

The V gene is TRBV18, the J gene TRBJ2-7; D perhaps matches TRBD1 (5 bases). This CDR3 contains 14 residues. With 0 bases removed from V and 2 bases from J, the gap between germline ends came to 8 bases. Per the germline V gene, CDR1 is KGHSH and CDR2 is LQKENI. The CDR3 DNA reads TGTGCCAGCTCACCACCGGACATCCCCTACGAGCAGTACTTC. This gives the protein CASSPPDIPYEQYF.

The gene calls are TRBV5-4 and TRBJ2-1; no clear D gene. The CDR3 has 11 amino acids. The germline CDR1 and CDR2 sequences are SGHNT and YYREEE (reference sequence). With 2 bases removed from V and 8 bases from J, the gap between germline ends came to 5 bases. The chain's CDR3 is CASSFQYEQFF. The CDR3 coding sequence is TGTGCCAGCAGCTTTCAGTATGAGCAGTTCTTC.